This paragraph reports one T cell receptor (beta chain). Its antigen remains unidentified. No much larger clonotype is one base removed from it; base qualities were not supplied. The sample belongs to a study of shared clonotypes between healthy human individuals (dated by TCRdb to 2018 to 2020). In the study overall: A few men and two women, aged 18 to 49 years, made up the cohort. The study deeply sequenced blood TCR repertoires of five healthy adults to estimate repertoire size and the extent of clonotype sharing between individuals. Between about 0.9 and 9 billion PBMCs per donor were obtained by leukapheresis. To increase sequencing depth and limit assay-specific biases, TCR repertoire library preparation and sequencing were carried out by different laboratories using diverse techniques. For each donor, three plates each were used for CD4 naive and CD4 memory, two plates were used for CD8 naive, and one plate was used for CD8 memory.

Using the deep immunoSEQ assay, multiplex PCR amplified TCR CDR3 regions from genomic DNA. Extracted genomic DNA from each cell subset was distributed evenly across all wells of several immunoSEQ 96-well plates, and each plate was treated as a replicate. For sorted subsets, about 200 ng genomic DNA, equal to tens of thousands of T cell genomes, was loaded into each replicate PCR. Purified libraries were measured with a Qubit 3.0 fluorometer, size-checked on a Bioanalyzer 2100, and measured again with the KAPA Library Quantification kit. A separate single-read 150-cycle Illumina NextSeq 550 flow cell was used to sequence each immunoSEQ 96-well plate. In the original analysis: Because the immunoSEQ output included only junctional sequences and no quality scores, the filtering could not be the same as the filtering used for full-length reads. To assign V/J genes and CDR3, sequences were annotated using PyIR, a Python wrapper for IgBLAST v1.9, with IMGT germline references. Reads were removed for weak V/J assignments (E-value above 1e-6), missing CDR3, stop codons, out-of-frame junctions, or ambiguous translated residues. V3J clonotypes were defined as sequences sharing an identical inferred V gene, J gene, and CDR3 amino acid sequence. The percentage overlap between two repertoires was calculated by dividing the number of shared unique clonotypes by the size of the smaller repertoire. Repertoire richness was assessed with RTK rarefaction, the Chao1 estimator, and Recon v2.1 estimates of unobserved clonotypes. OLGA was used to compute generation probabilities for all TCRbeta clonotypes that the gDNA method yielded from a handful of donors. TCRdb re-hosts the immuneACCESS table, in-frame sequences only. Its copies lack some clones; in the studies checked, an unresolved V gene accounts for under half of them, and the cause for the rest is not known. V and J calls and clone size are as listed in that table; D and trimming were resolved from the DNA. In all, the sample holds 900,000 to 1,200,000 clones, and around 82% of those were seen once. The top ten hold roughly 0.61% of the sample.

V gives up 1 base and J gives up 6 bases, and the segment between their germline ends measures 7 bases. The germline V gene sets CDR1 to SGHTA and CDR2 to FQGNSA. Counted from cysteine to phenylalanine, this CDR3 has 12 amino acids. Only the CDR3 DNA stays, 36 bases, in frame from base 1. Donors were healthy HIV-negative adults with no recently reported acute infections or vaccinations. Only Caucasian adults living in Nashville, Tennessee, USA were represented among the donors. Magnetic negative selection was used to enrich CD4+ T cells, after which naive cells were positively selected on CD45RA and the negative fraction became the memory subset. Blood was collected by leukapheresis, and PBMCs were isolated by Ficoll-Histopaque density gradient centrifugation and then cryopreserved in liquid nitrogen vapor phase. Purity and quantity of every magnetically sorted T cell population were checked by analytical flow cytometry. Each sorted fraction had its genomic DNA isolated and then quantified by UV absorbance on a Nanodrop 2000c.

Study-wide conclusions, independent of this receptor: Because the study included a small number of donors, the genetic and exposure-history diversity represented was limited. Pairwise subsampling led to the expectation that sequencing depth would affect the degree of clonotype sharing among donors. Compared with non-shared clonotypes, the clonotypes found in all four sorted-subset donors had higher generation probabilities. Across a few donors, about 5.2% of naive CD4, around 3.3% of naive CD8, 2% to 2.5% of memory CD4, and around 0.4% of memory CD8 clonotypes were shared. Only blood was sampled, and tissue TCR repertoires likely differ from those in blood. Rarefaction of sorted-subset datasets indicated incomplete sequencing despite the large sequencing depth. Larger estimated clonotype richness was generally found for naive subsets than for memory subsets.

This receptor was obtained from a man between 18 and 29 years old in good health. Some clones in this sample may be carry-over from other donors' samples. The chain is encoded by TRBV7-2 joined to TRBJ2-7, with the D gene not confidently named. The sample consisted of memory CD4+ T cells from PBMCs. The intended sense of this specimen's cell subset or site label: CD45RA-negative fraction. Read as DNA, the sequence is TGTGCCAGCAGCTTAGTGGGTCTCGAGCAGTACTTC. It is translated as CASSLVGLEQYF. The CDR3, completed at both ends by the reference TRBV7-2 and TRBJ2-7 genes, gives the full variable domain GAGVSQSPSNKVTEKGKDVELRCDPISGHTALYWYRQSLGQGLEFLIYFQGNSAPDKSGLPSDRFSAERTGGSVSTLTIQRTQQEDSAVYLCASSLVGLEQYFGPGTRLTVT.